A selection of T cell receptor beta chains follows, all from one sample in a study of shared clonotypes between healthy human individuals. Here immunoSEQ multiplex PCR was the method, and the copy in TCRdb shows in-frame clones only, minus some. The data show fewer than 650,000 clones, about 82% seen once. Sequenced material: PBMCs. These receptor sequences come from a woman between 35 and 50 years old in good health. Some clones in this sample may be carry-over from other donors' samples. The CDR3 runs from the conserved cysteine through the conserved F or W. Each record gives: clone size, D gene, J gene, CDR3 length, V gene, CDR3 DNA, CDR3 protein. D genes are given only for firm matches. Size is stated for part of the rows, as once, few or many counts, or as a class when the clone is expanded.

clone_size: NA
d_call: NA
j_call: TRBJ1-4
cdr3_length: 15
v_call: TRBV4-3
cdr3_nt: TGCGCCAGCAGCCAGGATGACGGTTGGGCGGAAAAACTGTTTTTT
cdr3_aa: CASSQDDGWAEKLFF

clone_size: NA
d_call: TRBD2
j_call: TRBJ2-7
cdr3_length: 12
v_call: TRBV28
cdr3_nt: TGTGCCAGCAGTTTACTAGCGGGAGAGCAGTACTTC
cdr3_aa: CASSLLAGEQYF

clone_size: NA
d_call: NA
j_call: TRBJ1-4
cdr3_length: 13
v_call: TRBV11-2
cdr3_nt: TGTGCCAGCAGCCCGTCGTCGAATGAAAAACTGTTTTTT
cdr3_aa: CASSPSSNEKLFF

clone_size: NA
d_call: TRBD2
j_call: TRBJ2-1
cdr3_length: 15
v_call: TRBV7-9
cdr3_nt: TGTGCCAGCAGCTTGAGGGGCGGGAGGGAAAATGAGCAGTTCTTC
cdr3_aa: CASSLRGGRENEQFF

clone_size: NA
d_call: NA
j_call: TRBJ1-5
cdr3_length: 14
v_call: TRBV19
cdr3_nt: TGTGCCAGTAAGGGGGAGGTAAGCAATCAGCCCCAGCATTTT
cdr3_aa: CASKGEVSNQPQHF

clone_size: NA
d_call: TRBD2
j_call: TRBJ2-7
cdr3_length: 14
v_call: TRBV28
cdr3_nt: TGTGCCAGCAGAAGGACTAGCGCCTTCGGGGAGCAGTACTTC
cdr3_aa: CASRRTSAFGEQYF

clone_size: NA
d_call: NA
j_call: TRBJ1-4
cdr3_length: 14
v_call: TRBV2
cdr3_nt: TGTGCCAGCGAGAGGGGAGGCACTAATGAAAAACTGTTTTTT
cdr3_aa: CASERGGTNEKLFF

clone_size: NA
d_call: NA
j_call: TRBJ2-1
cdr3_length: 16
v_call: TRBV5-6
cdr3_nt: TGTGCCAGCAGTTCTTTAGCGGATAGCTCCTACAATGAGCAGTTCTTC
cdr3_aa: CASSSLADSSYNEQFF

clone_size: NA
d_call: TRBD1
j_call: TRBJ1-2
cdr3_length: 16
v_call: TRBV19
cdr3_nt: TGTGCCAGTAGTATAGCCACCGGGACAGGTAGCTATGGCTACACCTTC
cdr3_aa: CASSIATGTGSYGYTF

clone_size: NA
d_call: NA
j_call: TRBJ2-1
cdr3_length: 12
v_call: TRBV2
cdr3_nt: TGTGCCAGCAGTGATTCGATGGGTGAGCAGTTCTTC
cdr3_aa: CASSDSMGEQFF

clone_size: NA
d_call: NA
j_call: TRBJ2-1
cdr3_length: 12
v_call: TRBV28
cdr3_nt: TGTGCCAGCAGTTTGACGTACAATGAGCAGTTCTTC
cdr3_aa: CASSLTYNEQFF

clone_size: NA
d_call: NA
j_call: TRBJ2-7
cdr3_length: 14
v_call: TRBV4-2
cdr3_nt: TGTGCCAGCAGCCAAGAAGGGGACAACTACGAGCAGTACTTC
cdr3_aa: CASSQEGDNYEQYF

clone_size: once
d_call: NA
j_call: TRBJ2-3
cdr3_length: 12
v_call: TRBV6-6
cdr3_nt: TGTGCCAGCAGTTACCTTCCGGATACGCAGTATTTT
cdr3_aa: CASSYLPDTQYF

clone_size: NA
d_call: NA
j_call: TRBJ2-7
cdr3_length: 15
v_call: TRBV18
cdr3_nt: TGTGCCAGCTCACCCTTACGGGGTGACGGGTACGAGCAGTACTTC
cdr3_aa: CASSPLRGDGYEQYF

clone_size: NA
d_call: NA
j_call: TRBJ2-7
cdr3_length: 13
v_call: TRBV7-9
cdr3_nt: TGTGCCAGCAGCTTCTATGCAGGGTACGAGCAGTACTTC
cdr3_aa: CASSFYAGYEQYF

clone_size: once
d_call: TRBD2
j_call: TRBJ2-7
cdr3_length: 15
v_call: TRBV4-1
cdr3_nt: TGCGCCAGCAGCCAAGGGCCTAGCGGGGGCTACGAGCAGTACTTC
cdr3_aa: CASSQGPSGGYEQYF

clone_size: many
d_call: NA
j_call: TRBJ1-2
cdr3_length: 15
v_call: TRBV11-2
cdr3_nt: TGTGCCAGCAGCCCCACTATCGGACAGAGCTATGGCTACACCTTC
cdr3_aa: CASSPTIGQSYGYTF

clone_size: NA
d_call: NA
j_call: TRBJ2-7
cdr3_length: 14
v_call: TRBV7-8
cdr3_nt: TGTGCCAGCAGCTTAGGTCCAGCAACCTACGAGCAGTACTTC
cdr3_aa: CASSLGPATYEQYF

clone_size: NA
d_call: NA
j_call: TRBJ2-7
cdr3_length: 13
v_call: TRBV29-1
cdr3_nt: TGCAGCGTAATTCAGGACGGGACCTACGAGCAGTACTTC
cdr3_aa: CSVIQDGTYEQYF

clone_size: NA
d_call: NA
j_call: TRBJ1-2
cdr3_length: 14
v_call: TRBV4-1
cdr3_nt: TGCGCCAGCAGCCAAGAACAGGGTAACTATGGCTACACCTTC
cdr3_aa: CASSQEQGNYGYTF

clone_size: NA
d_call: NA
j_call: TRBJ2-7
cdr3_length: 14
v_call: TRBV11-2
cdr3_nt: TGTGCCAGCAGGGGTAACAGGGATATCTACGAGCAGTACTTC
cdr3_aa: CASRGNRDIYEQYF

clone_size: NA
d_call: NA
j_call: TRBJ1-1
cdr3_length: 13
v_call: TRBV5-1
cdr3_nt: TGCGCCAGCAGCTACCGGGAGAACACTGAAGCTTTCTTT
cdr3_aa: CASSYRENTEAFF

clone_size: NA
d_call: TRBD2
j_call: TRBJ2-7
cdr3_length: 15
v_call: TRBV7-8
cdr3_nt: TGTGCCAGCAGCTTAGGTAGCGGGAGGGCCCACGAGCAGTACTTC
cdr3_aa: CASSLGSGRAHEQYF

clone_size: NA
d_call: NA
j_call: TRBJ2-3
cdr3_length: 17
v_call: TRBV9
cdr3_nt: TGTGCCAGCAGCCCCCGATCCAGGCTAACTAGCACAGATACGCAGTATTTT
cdr3_aa: CASSPRSRLTSTDTQYF

clone_size: NA
d_call: NA
j_call: TRBJ1-1
cdr3_length: 15
v_call: TRBV6-1
cdr3_nt: TGTGCCAGCAGTGAATCTGGGATTCTCAACACTGAAGCTTTCTTT
cdr3_aa: CASSESGILNTEAFF

clone_size: NA
d_call: TRBD1
j_call: TRBJ1-5
cdr3_length: 14
v_call: TRBV2
cdr3_nt: TGTGCCAGCAGCGGGACAGGGGGGGATCAGCCCCAGCATTTT
cdr3_aa: CASSGTGGDQPQHF

clone_size: many
d_call: NA
j_call: TRBJ2-2
cdr3_length: 12
v_call: TRBV7-2
cdr3_nt: TGTGCCAGCAGCCTGTGGGGCGGGGAGCTGTTTTTT
cdr3_aa: CASSLWGGELFF

clone_size: NA
d_call: TRBD2
j_call: TRBJ2-1
cdr3_length: 16
v_call: TRBV7-3
cdr3_nt: TGTGCCAGCAGCTTAGTTCCAGCGGGGGACGACAATGAGCAGTTCTTC
cdr3_aa: CASSLVPAGDDNEQFF

clone_size: once
d_call: NA
j_call: TRBJ2-3
cdr3_length: 13
v_call: TRBV5-6
cdr3_nt: TGTGCCAGCAGCGCGACCGGAACAGATACGCAGTATTTT
cdr3_aa: CASSATGTDTQYF

clone_size: NA
d_call: TRBD2
j_call: TRBJ2-2
cdr3_length: 15
v_call: TRBV5-1
cdr3_nt: TGCGCCAGCAGCGCCGGACTAGCGGGAGCCGGGGAGCTGTTTTTT
cdr3_aa: CASSAGLAGAGELFF

clone_size: few
d_call: NA
j_call: TRBJ2-7
cdr3_length: 15
v_call: TRBV27
cdr3_nt: TGTGCCAGCAGTTTTCAGACACATCCCGGTGGAGAGCAGTACTTC
cdr3_aa: CASSFQTHPGGEQYF

clone_size: once
d_call: NA
j_call: TRBJ2-3
cdr3_length: 13
v_call: TRBV19
cdr3_nt: TGTGCCAGTAGGAGCCTACTCTCCGATACGCAGTATTTT
cdr3_aa: CASRSLLSDTQYF

clone_size: NA
d_call: NA
j_call: TRBJ2-2
cdr3_length: 15
v_call: TRBV2
cdr3_nt: TGTGCCAGCAGTTTACAGGGAGGGTTCGCCGGGGAGCTGTTTTTT
cdr3_aa: CASSLQGGFAGELFF

clone_size: many
d_call: TRBD2
j_call: TRBJ2-4
cdr3_length: 17
v_call: TRBV25-1
cdr3_nt: TGTGCCAGCAGTGGACGGGTAGCGGGATCAGCCAAAAACATTCAGTACTTC
cdr3_aa: CASSGRVAGSAKNIQYF

clone_size: NA
d_call: NA
j_call: TRBJ2-7
cdr3_length: 15
v_call: TRBV7-2
cdr3_nt: TGTGCCAGCAGCCCCCGACAGGGAGGTTCCTACGAGCAGTACTTC
cdr3_aa: CASSPRQGGSYEQYF

clone_size: NA
d_call: NA
j_call: TRBJ2-6
cdr3_length: 16
v_call: TRBV18
cdr3_nt: TGTGCCAGCTCACCAGGGGGCGGTACTGGGGCCAACGTCCTGACTTTC
cdr3_aa: CASSPGGGTGANVLTF

clone_size: NA
d_call: TRBD1
j_call: TRBJ1-5
cdr3_length: 17
v_call: TRBV15
cdr3_nt: TGTGCCACCAGCAGAGGTCCCGGGACAGGAATCAATCAGCCCCAGCATTTT
cdr3_aa: CATSRGPGTGINQPQHF

clone_size: NA
d_call: TRBD2
j_call: TRBJ2-4
cdr3_length: 16
v_call: TRBV5-4
cdr3_nt: TGTGCCAGCAGCTTGAACCTAGCGGGCGAGAAAAACATTCAGTACTTC
cdr3_aa: CASSLNLAGEKNIQYF

clone_size: NA
d_call: TRBD1
j_call: TRBJ2-7
cdr3_length: 16
v_call: TRBV28
cdr3_nt: TGTGCCAGCAGTTTACTTGACGGGACAGGCCACTACGAGCAGTACTTC
cdr3_aa: CASSLLDGTGHYEQYF

clone_size: NA
d_call: TRBD1
j_call: TRBJ2-7
cdr3_length: 14
v_call: TRBV5-1
cdr3_nt: TGCGCCAGCTGTCCGGGACAGAACTCCTACGAGCAGTACTTC
cdr3_aa: CASCPGQNSYEQYF

clone_size: NA
d_call: NA
j_call: TRBJ2-1
cdr3_length: 14
v_call: TRBV6-4
cdr3_nt: TGTGCCAGCAGTGAAGGAACAGGACCCAATGAGCAGTTCTTC
cdr3_aa: CASSEGTGPNEQFF

clone_size: NA
d_call: TRBD1
j_call: TRBJ2-5
cdr3_length: 13
v_call: TRBV2
cdr3_nt: TGTGCCAGCAGAGCGACAGGGGGCGAGACCCAGTACTTC
cdr3_aa: CASRATGGETQYF

clone_size: NA
d_call: NA
j_call: TRBJ1-6
cdr3_length: 16
v_call: TRBV5-1
cdr3_nt: TGCGCCAGCAGCTTGTGGGGGGAGTTGAGGAATTCACCCCTCCACTTT
cdr3_aa: CASSLWGELRNSPLHF

clone_size: once
d_call: NA
j_call: TRBJ2-7
cdr3_length: 14
v_call: TRBV10-3
cdr3_nt: TGTGCCATCAGTGAGTCTGGACAGTCCTTCGAGCAGTACTTC
cdr3_aa: CAISESGQSFEQYF

clone_size: few
d_call: NA
j_call: TRBJ1-1
cdr3_length: 17
v_call: TRBV7-2
cdr3_nt: TGTGCCAGCAGCTCGACAGGCAACCTGGCATCGCGCACTGAAGCTTTCTTT
cdr3_aa: CASSSTGNLASRTEAFF